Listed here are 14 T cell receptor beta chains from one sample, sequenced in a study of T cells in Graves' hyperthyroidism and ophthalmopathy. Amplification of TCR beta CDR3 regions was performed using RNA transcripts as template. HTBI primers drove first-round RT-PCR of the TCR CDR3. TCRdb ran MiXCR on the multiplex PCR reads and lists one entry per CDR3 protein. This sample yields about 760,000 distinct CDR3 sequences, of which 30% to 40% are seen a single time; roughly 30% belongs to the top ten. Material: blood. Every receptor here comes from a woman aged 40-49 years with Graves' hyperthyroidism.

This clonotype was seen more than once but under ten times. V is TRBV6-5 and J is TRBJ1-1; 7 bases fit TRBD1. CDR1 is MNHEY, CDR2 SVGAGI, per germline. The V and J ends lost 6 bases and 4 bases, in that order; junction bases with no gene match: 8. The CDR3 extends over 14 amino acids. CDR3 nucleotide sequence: TGTGCCAGCAGAGCTACAGGGGTGGGCACTGAAGCTTTCTTT. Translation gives CASRATGVGTEAFF.

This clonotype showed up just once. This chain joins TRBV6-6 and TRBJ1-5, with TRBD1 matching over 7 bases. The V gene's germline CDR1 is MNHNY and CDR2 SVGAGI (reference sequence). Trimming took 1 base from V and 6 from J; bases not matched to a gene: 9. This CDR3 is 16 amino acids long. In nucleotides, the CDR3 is TGTGCCAGCAGTTACTGGTTGGGACAGAACCCTCAGCCCCAGCATTTT. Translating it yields CASSYWLGQNPQPQHF.

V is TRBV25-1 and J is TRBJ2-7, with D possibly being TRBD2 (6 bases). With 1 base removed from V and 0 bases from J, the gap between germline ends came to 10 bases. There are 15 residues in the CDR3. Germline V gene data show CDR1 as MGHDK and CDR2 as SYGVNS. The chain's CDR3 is CASSEFGGFSYEQYF. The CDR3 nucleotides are TGTGCCAGCAGTGAATTCGGGGGTTTCTCCTACGAGCAGTACTTC.

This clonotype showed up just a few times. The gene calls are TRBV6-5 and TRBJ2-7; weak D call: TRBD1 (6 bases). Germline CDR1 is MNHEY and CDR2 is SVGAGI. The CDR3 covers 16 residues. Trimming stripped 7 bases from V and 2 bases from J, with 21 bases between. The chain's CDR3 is CASTVTGSRWAYEQYF. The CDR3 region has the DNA TGTGCCAGCACCGTTACAGGGTCCCGATGGGCCTACGAGCAGTACTTC.

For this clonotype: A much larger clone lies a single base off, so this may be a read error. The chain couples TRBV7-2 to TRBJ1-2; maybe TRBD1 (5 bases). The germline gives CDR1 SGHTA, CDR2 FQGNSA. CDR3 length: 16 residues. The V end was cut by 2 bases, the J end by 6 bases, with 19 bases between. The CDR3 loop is CTSSLKSSRGRHGYTF. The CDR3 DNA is TGTACCAGCAGCTTAAAGAGCAGTAGGGGCCGCCATGGCTACACCTTC.

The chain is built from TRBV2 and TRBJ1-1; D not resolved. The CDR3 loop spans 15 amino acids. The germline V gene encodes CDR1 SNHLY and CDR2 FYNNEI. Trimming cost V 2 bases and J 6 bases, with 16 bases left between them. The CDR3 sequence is CASSETPLDGAEAFF. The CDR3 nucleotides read TGTGCCAGCAGTGAAACGCCTCTGGACGGGGCTGAAGCTTTCTTT.

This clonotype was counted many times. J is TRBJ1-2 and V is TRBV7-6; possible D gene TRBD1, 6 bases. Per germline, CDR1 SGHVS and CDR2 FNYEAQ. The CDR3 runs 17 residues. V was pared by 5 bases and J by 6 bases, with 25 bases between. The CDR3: CASSPQGMGPARHGYTF. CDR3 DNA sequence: TGTGCCAGCAGCCCCCAGGGGATGGGACCGGCTCGACATGGCTACACCTTC.

The DNA for the CDR3 is TGTGCCAGCAGTGCCCCGGGACCCACTAATGAAAAACTGTTTTTT. Translating it yields CASSAPGPTNEKLFF. The J gene is TRBJ1-4, the V gene TRBV2, with a weak D call TRBD1 (5 bases). Trimming took off 4 bases at V and 2 bases at J, with 11 bases between the two ends. Germline V gene data show CDR1 as SNHLY and CDR2 as FYNNEI. The CDR3 totals 15 residues.

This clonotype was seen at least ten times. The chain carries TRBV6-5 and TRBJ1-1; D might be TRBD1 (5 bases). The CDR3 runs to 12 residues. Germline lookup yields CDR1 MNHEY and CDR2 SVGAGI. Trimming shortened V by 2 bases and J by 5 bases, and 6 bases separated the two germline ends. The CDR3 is CASSYGGTEAFF. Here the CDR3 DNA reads TGTGCCAGCAGTTACGGGGGGACTGAAGCTTTCTTT.

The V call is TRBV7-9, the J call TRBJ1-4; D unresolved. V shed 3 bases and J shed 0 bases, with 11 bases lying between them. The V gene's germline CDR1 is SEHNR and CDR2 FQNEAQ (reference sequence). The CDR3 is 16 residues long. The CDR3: CASSFGDRATNEKLFF. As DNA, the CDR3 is TGTGCCAGCAGCTTTGGTGACCGTGCAACTAATGAAAAACTGTTTTTT.

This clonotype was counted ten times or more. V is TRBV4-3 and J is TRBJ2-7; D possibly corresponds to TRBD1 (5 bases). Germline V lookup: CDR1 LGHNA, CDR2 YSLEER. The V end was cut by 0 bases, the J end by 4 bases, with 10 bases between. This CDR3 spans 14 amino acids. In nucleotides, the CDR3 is TGCGCCAGCAGCCAAGATCCCAGGGCGTACGAGCAGTACTTC. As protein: CASSQDPRAYEQYF.

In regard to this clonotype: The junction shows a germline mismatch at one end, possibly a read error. CDR3 DNA sequence: TGCGCCAGCAGCCCGACCGGGACAGGGGGCGACGAGCAGTACTTC. As protein: CASSPTGTGGDEQYF. V and J are TRBV7-2 and TRBJ2-7; the match to TRBD1 covers 12 bases. There are 15 residues in the CDR3. Germline assignment: CDR1 SGHTA and CDR2 FQGNSA.

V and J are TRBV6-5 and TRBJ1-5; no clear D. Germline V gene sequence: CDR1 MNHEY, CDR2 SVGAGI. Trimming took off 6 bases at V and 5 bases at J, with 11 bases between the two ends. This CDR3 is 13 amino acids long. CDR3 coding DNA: TGTGCCAGCAGCATGGAAGCCGATCAGCCCCAGCATTTT. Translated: CASSMEADQPQHF.

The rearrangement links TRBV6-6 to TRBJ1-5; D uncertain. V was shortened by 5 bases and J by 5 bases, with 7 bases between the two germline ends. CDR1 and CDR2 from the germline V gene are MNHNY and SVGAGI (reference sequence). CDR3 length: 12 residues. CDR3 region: CASSLLYQPQHF. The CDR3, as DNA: TGTGCCAGCAGTCTTCTTTATCAGCCCCAGCATTTT.